These T cell receptor beta chains were read from a single sample in a study of T cells after yellow fever vaccination. TCRdb re-analysed the 5' RACE reads in MiXCR, keeping a single row per CDR3 protein. The sample includes a few hundred thousand distinct CDR3 sequences, 7.5% to 9.5% of them seen just once. Sequences were derived from CD4+ T cells sorted from PBMCs, sampled 5 days after the yellow fever booster vaccination. These TCRs come from a man younger than 35 who received the YFV17D yellow fever vaccine. Each CDR3 is given with its conserved first and last residue. D genes are given only for firm matches. Rows may omit the clone size; those that give it use once, few, many or a size class.

CASSPRPSLGDTQYF TGTGCCAGCAGCCCGAGACCCTCGTTGGGAGATACGCAGTATTTT NA TRBJ2-3 NA TRBV11-2
CASTVETGRGYTF TGTGCCAGCACCGTAGAGACAGGGCGAGGCTACACCTTC TRBD1 TRBJ1-2 few TRBV7-9
CASTSAHWPYNEQFF TGTGCCAGCACGTCGGCTCACTGGCCCTACAATGAGCAGTTCTTC NA TRBJ2-1 many TRBV6-2/TRBV6-3
CASTTGGGTEAFF TGTGCCAGCACTACTGGGGGCGGTACTGAAGCTTTCTTT NA TRBJ1-1 NA TRBV5-5
CSVEDRTIRTEAFF TGCAGCGTTGAAGATCGGACGATACGCACTGAAGCTTTCTTT NA TRBJ1-1 NA TRBV29-1
CASSLTGDRSEQFF TGTGCCAGCAGTTTGACAGGGGATAGGAGTGAGCAGTTCTTC TRBD1 TRBJ2-1 many TRBV27
CASSIMRVTGELFF TGTGCCAGTAGTATAATGAGGGTCACCGGGGAGCTGTTTTTT NA TRBJ2-2 few TRBV19
CASSYDLGSYGYTF TGTGCCAGCAGTTACGATCTGGGCTCCTATGGCTACACCTTC NA TRBJ1-2 few TRBV6-2/TRBV6-3
CASSKEPGLAGTDTQYF TGTGCCAGCAGCAAAGAGCCCGGACTAGCGGGCACAGATACGCAGTATTTT TRBD2 TRBJ2-3 NA TRBV2
CSAVPQGPYYEQYF TGCAGTGCTGTACCACAGGGCCCCTATTACGAGCAGTACTTC NA TRBJ2-7 NA TRBV20-1
CASSLYTSPTDTQYF TGTGCCAGCAGCTTATACACATCCCCTACAGATACGCAGTATTTT NA TRBJ2-3 NA TRBV11-2
CASSFAGDRGLGGTEAFF TGTGCCAGCAGTTTCGCGGGGGACAGGGGGCTCGGGGGCACTGAAGCTTTCTTT TRBD1 TRBJ1-1 few TRBV27
CASSLTRGDTQYF TGTGCCAGCAGCTTAACGCGGGGGGATACGCAGTATTTT TRBD2 TRBJ2-3 many TRBV7-2
CSVTGTGNTGELFF TGCAGCGTTACCGGGACAGGGAACACCGGGGAGCTGTTTTTT TRBD1 TRBJ2-2 few TRBV29-1
CASSDSRGVKEKLFF TGTGCCAGCAGTGATTCGAGGGGAGTAAAGGAAAAACTGTTTTTT NA TRBJ1-4 many TRBV6-1
CASSPPPGTGASEQYF TGTGCCAGCAGCCCCCCCCCCGGGACAGGGGCGAGCGAGCAGTACTTC TRBD1 TRBJ2-7 few TRBV7-3
CSARDLQGPNYGYTF TGCAGTGCTAGAGATCTACAGGGGCCTAACTATGGCTACACCTTC TRBD1 TRBJ1-2 NA TRBV20-1
CSARVGDPNQFF TGCAGTGCTAGGGTGGGGGACCCTAATCAGTTCTTC NA TRBJ2-1 few TRBV20-1
CSGRLAGGPDTQYF TGCAGTGGCCGACTAGCGGGGGGGCCGGATACGCAGTATTTT TRBD2 TRBJ2-3 many TRBV20-1
CSASAGNQPQHF TGCAGTGCTAGCGCAGGCAATCAGCCCCAGCATTTT NA TRBJ1-5 few TRBV20-1
CASSREDVPYNEQFF TGCGCCAGCAGCCGAGAGGACGTGCCCTACAATGAGCAGTTCTTC NA TRBJ2-1 few TRBV4-1
CAWRGTGVETQYF TGTGCCTGGAGAGGGACAGGGGTAGAGACCCAGTACTTC TRBD1 TRBJ2-5 NA TRBV30
CASSLQTSGGSDTQYF TGCGCCAGCAGCTTGCAGACTAGCGGGGGCTCAGATACGCAGTATTTT TRBD2 TRBJ2-3 few TRBV5-1
CAISGRGPDTQYF TGTGCCATCAGTGGGAGGGGCCCAGATACGCAGTATTTT NA TRBJ2-3 many TRBV10-3
CASGTGGNTEAFF TGCGCCAGCGGTACGGGGGGCAACACTGAAGCTTTCTTT NA TRBJ1-1 few TRBV5-1
CASSVVGSGDEQFF TGTGCCAGCAGTGTTGTTGGGTCCGGGGATGAGCAGTTCTTC NA TRBJ2-1 NA TRBV6-1
CSASGGQGVYTGELFF TGCAGTGCTAGTGGAGGTCAGGGCGTTTACACCGGGGAGCTGTTTTTT NA TRBJ2-2 few TRBV20-1
CASRPTVGETQYF TGTGCCAGCAGACCCACGGTGGGGGAGACCCAGTACTTC NA TRBJ2-5 few TRBV27
CATSDFRRGPLQETQYF TGTGCCACCAGTGATTTTCGGAGGGGGCCACTCCAAGAGACCCAGTACTTC NA TRBJ2-5 few TRBV24-1
CASSPSRGGSNYGYTF TGCGCCAGCAGCCCCTCTCGGGGCGGCTCTAACTATGGCTACACCTTC NA TRBJ1-2 many TRBV5-1
CASSLDKTSALHSGNTIYF TGCGCCAGCAGCTTGGATAAGACTTCAGCCTTGCACTCTGGAAACACCATATATTTT NA TRBJ1-3 many TRBV5-1
CASSVDGLAGVTDTQYF TGTGCCAGCAGCGTAGACGGGCTAGCGGGGGTTACAGATACGCAGTATTTT TRBD2 TRBJ2-3 NA TRBV7-2